The T cell receptor beta chain described here comes from a study of molecular identifiers for immune sequencing clone quantification. The V segment lost 6 bases and the J segment 0 bases; nucleotides outside the gene matches: 4. The germline gives CDR1 SQVTM, CDR2 ANQGSEA. This CDR3 region has 13 residues. General study findings and limits: Underestimated sizes of highly expanded clones could result from identical TCR molecules that share a barcode. Clones exceeding 20 RNA copies carried over 97% of effector molecules but under 1% of naive-cell molecules. Spiked Jurkat TCR RNA equivalent to one cell reportedly surfaced among some 1 million naive cells.

The authors built bulk TCR libraries by previously described methods with listed TCR primers. One entry per CDR3 protein results from TCRdb running MiXCR on the PCR reads. The sample shows more than 250,000 distinct CDR3 sequences, around 21% of them seen only once. Many counts were recorded for this clonotype. Its matching antigen is unknown. The J gene is TRBJ2-7, the V gene TRBV29-1; 8 bases line up with TRBD1. The sample consisted of naive CD8+ T cells from blood, with Jurkat cell RNA spiked in. As for subset: FACS-sorted CD8+CD4-CCR7+CD45RA+ naive T cells. The sequence was obtained from a human donor in good health. Some libraries in this study had Jurkat cell RNA spiked in. CDR3: CSVVGQVSYEQYF. CDR3 DNA sequence: TGCAGCGTCGTGGGACAGGTCTCCTACGAGCAGTACTTC.